Many counts were recorded for the clone carrying this T cell receptor beta chain. V lost 0 bases, J lost 6 bases, and 6 bases lay in between. This CDR3 has 13 amino acids. Germline CDR1 reads ENHRY; CDR2 reads SYGVKD. TCRdb re-called the 5' RACE reads with MiXCR, one entry per CDR3 protein. The sample lists around 100,000 distinct CDR3 sequences, 11% occurring once. Sample time point: blood at routine non-recurrence follow-up after resection. These data come from a study of spatial heterogeneity in lung cancer. Background on the study: The donors, around 71 patients with untreated early-stage non-small cell lung cancer, provided the samples.

Sample: PBMCs, taken at follow-up. This sequence originates from a female donor with early-stage non-small cell lung cancer. The chain joins TRBV10-3 to TRBJ1-5; D unresolved. The CDR3 sequence: CAISESSSQPQHF. As DNA, the CDR3 is TGTGCCATCAGTGAGTCCTCGAGTCAGCCCCAGCATTTT.